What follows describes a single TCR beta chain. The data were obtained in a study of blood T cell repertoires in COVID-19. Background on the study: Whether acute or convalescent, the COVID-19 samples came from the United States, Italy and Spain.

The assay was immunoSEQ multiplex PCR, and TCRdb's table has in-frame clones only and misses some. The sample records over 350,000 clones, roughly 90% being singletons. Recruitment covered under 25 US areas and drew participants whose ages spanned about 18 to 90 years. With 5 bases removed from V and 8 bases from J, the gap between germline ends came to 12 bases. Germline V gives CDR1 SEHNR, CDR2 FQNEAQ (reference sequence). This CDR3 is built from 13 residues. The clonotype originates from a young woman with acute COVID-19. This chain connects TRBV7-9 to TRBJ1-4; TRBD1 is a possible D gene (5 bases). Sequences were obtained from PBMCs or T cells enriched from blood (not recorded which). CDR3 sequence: CASSRQGGEKLFF. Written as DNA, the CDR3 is TGTGCCAGCAGCCGTCAGGGAGGGGAAAAACTGTTTTTT. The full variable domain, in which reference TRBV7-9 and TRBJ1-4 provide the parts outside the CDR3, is DTGVSQNPRHKITKRGQNVTFRCDPISEHNRLYWYRQTLGQGPEFLTYFQNEAQLEKSRLLSDRFSAERPKGSFSTLEIQRTEQGDSAMYLCASSRQGGEKLFFGSGTQLSVL.